This T cell receptor (beta chain) was sequenced in a study of CD8 T cells in Susac syndrome. TEMRA cells were FACS-enriched, while CD8+ and CD4+ T cells were negatively isolated. It was with random hexamers that 0.5 to 1 ug RNA was reverse transcribed. immunoSEQ multiplex PCR amplified TCR beta CDR3 across 54 Vbeta, 13 Jbeta. TCRdb reprocessed the immunoSEQ multiplex PCR reads via MiXCR and lists one record per CDR3 protein. The profile shows some 130,000 distinct CDR3 sequences, 90% to 95% of them singletons. Sequenced sample: CD4+ T cells from PBMCs. The TCR was taken from a human donor with multiple sclerosis.

The CDR3 DNA is TGTGCCAGCTCACCTCAGAAAAACACTGAAGCTTTCTTT. Translation: CASSPQKNTEAFF. The J gene is TRBJ1-1, the V gene TRBV18; D is uncertain. Germline V CDR1 and CDR2: KGHSH, LQKENI. V was clipped by 3 bases and J by 2 bases, with 7 bases between them. This CDR3 has 13 residues.